This entry features one T cell receptor (beta chain) sequence. The antigen is unknown. The sample is drawn from a study of cytomegalovirus exposure and HLA in healthy donors. PCR involved 60 Vbeta and 13 Jbeta primers. Libraries were prepared by immunoSEQ multiplex PCR; TCRdb keeps only in-frame clonotypes and omits some of them. This table holds about 160,000 clones, 80% to 85% found once. This CDR3 has 12 residues. Germline assignment: CDR1 MNHNY and CDR2 SVGAGI (reference sequence). Deletions cut 6 bases from V and 1 base from J, with 6 bases between. Notes on the study in general: What was likely a sequencing artifact was a cluster of highly shared sequence variants. The listing of 150 or so TCR beta chains classed them as cytomegalovirus-associated. Among CMV-associated TCR beta chains, most appeared HLA-restricted in a later analysis. A later analysis showed TCR association rates differing by HLA locus, peaking at DRB1 and lowest at HLA-C.

The sequencing sample was made of PBMCs. The sequence derives from a boy aged 2 to 10 in good health and CMV-seronegative. The chain uses TRBV6-6 and TRBJ1-2; TRBD1 might be the D (6 bases). CDR3 protein: CASRDSNYGYTF. The CDR3 DNA sequence: TGTGCCAGCAGGGACAGTAACTATGGCTACACCTTC.